The 11 T cell receptor beta chains below were found in one sample sequenced in a study of T cell responses to AZD1222 COVID-19 vaccine. Produced via immunoSEQ multiplex PCR; TCRdb's table is partial and in-frame only. Of under 45,000 clones detected, approximately 91% appear once; the ten largest clones hold around 7%. Sequencing used peripheral blood, obtained on day 0 of AZD1222 vaccination. The receptors stem from an adult in good health.

The chain employs TRBV5-4 and TRBJ2-4; TRBD1 agrees at 10 bases. The germline V gene has CDR1 SGHNT and CDR2 YYREEE (reference sequence). The V segment lost 2 bases and the J segment 5 bases; nucleotides outside the gene matches: 4. There are 15 residues in the CDR3. The CDR3 DNA is TGTGCCAGCAGCTTCGGGGGGACAGGGGAAAACATTCAGTACTTC. Its protein product is CASSFGGTGENIQYF.

J is TRBJ2-5 and V is TRBV6-4, with TRBD2 matching over 13 bases. The junction had 3 bases not matched to a gene; V was cut back by 3 bases and J by 5 bases. The length of the CDR3 is 15 residues. CDR1 is MRHNA, CDR2 SNTAGT, per germline. The CDR3 region has the DNA TGTGCCAGCAGTGAAACTAGCGGGGGGGCTGAGACCCAGTACTTC. Encoded protein: CASSETSGGAETQYF.

CDR3 DNA sequence: TGTGCCAGTAGTCCAACGTTCGGACTAGCGGGGAAAGAGACCCAGTACTTC. Translation: CASSPTFGLAGKETQYF. The chain is built from TRBV19 and TRBJ2-5, with 12 bases that match TRBD2. V was clipped by 5 bases and J by 3 bases; unmatched bases: 10. The CDR3 is 17 amino acids. The germline V gene encodes CDR1 LNHDA and CDR2 SQIVND (reference sequence).

This chain connects TRBV24-1 to TRBJ2-7, with D possibly being TRBD1 (5 bases). Germline CDR1 and CDR2: KGHDR and SFDVKD. With 7 bases removed from V and 5 bases from J, the gap between germline ends came to 8 bases. The length of the CDR3 is 11 residues. For the CDR3, the DNA is TGTGCCACCAGCGAAGGGGACGAGCAGTACTTC. Its translation: CATSEGDEQYF.

This clone was seen more than once but under ten times. The rearrangement joins TRBV2 to TRBJ2-7; D could derive from TRBD1 or TRBD2 (5 bases each). Germline CDR1 and CDR2: SNHLY and FYNNEI. The V gene lost 6 bases and the J gene lost 5 bases, with 14 bases spanning the gap. The CDR3 loop spans 13 amino acids. The CDR3 loop reads CASRESGTNEQYF. The DNA of the CDR3 is TGTGCCAGCAGGGAATCAGGGACCAACGAGCAGTACTTC. The entire variable domain, with the rest obtained from reference TRBV2 and TRBJ2-7, is as follows: EPEVTQTPSHQVTQMGQEVILRCVPISNHLYFYWYRQILGQKVEFLVSFYNNEISEKSEIFDDQFSVERPDGSNFTLKIRSTKLEDSAMYFCASRESGTNEQYFGPGTRLTVT.

V is TRBV11-2 and J is TRBJ1-3; D may be TRBD1 (6 bases). V lost 10 bases and J lost 0, with 13 bases in between. The CDR3 is made up of 14 amino acids. Germline CDR1 reads SGHAT; CDR2 reads FQNNGV. CDR3 residues: CANADRNSGNTIYF. CDR3 in DNA: TGTGCCAACGCGGACAGAAACTCTGGAAACACCATATATTTT.

V is TRBV2 and J is TRBJ2-7; D is perhaps TRBD2 (5 bases). Looked up from germline, CDR1 is SNHLY and CDR2 is FYNNEI. This CDR3 comprises 14 residues. V lost 5 bases, J lost 3 bases, and 14 bases lay in between. In DNA, the CDR3 is TGTGCCAGCAGTCCCCCCGGACGGGACTACGAGCAGTACTTC. It specifies CASSPPGRDYEQYF.

V gene TRBV2 combines with J gene TRBJ1-4; 9 bases align to TRBD1. The J segment lost 8 bases and the V segment lost 6 bases, leaving 4 bases of the junction unmatched. Germline CDR1 is SNHLY and CDR2 is FYNNEI. The CDR3 is 13 amino acids. In DNA, the CDR3 is TGTGCCAGCAGCCGGGACAGGGCCGAAAAACTGTTTTTT. Protein sequence: CASSRDRAEKLFF.

This clone was observed a single time. The chain links TRBV19 to TRBJ1-1; D not resolved. Germline V lookup: CDR1 LNHDA, CDR2 SQIVND (reference sequence). Trimming removed 8 bases at V and 1 base at J, with 11 bases between. There are 13 residues in the CDR3. The DNA for the CDR3 is TGTGCCAGTTGCCGCGATGGGAACACTGAAGCTTTCTTT. This translates into CASCRDGNTEAFF.

The chain carries TRBV6-5 and TRBJ1-3; possibly TRBD1 for D (6 bases). V gave up 6 bases and J gave up 6 bases, with 15 bases separating them. The CDR3 totals 14 residues. Germline V gene sequence: CDR1 MNHEY, CDR2 SVGAGI. CDR3 region: CASSPGTSENTIYF. In DNA, the CDR3 is TGTGCCAGCAGCCCCGGGACATCCGAAAACACCATATATTTT.

The V call is TRBV27, the J call TRBJ2-5; unclear D gene. The germline V gene has CDR1 MNHEY and CDR2 SMNVEV (reference sequence). This CDR3 has 17 amino acids. Trimming left V 10 bases short and J 7 bases short, with 31 bases between. Here the CDR3 reads CAIRPGPKVGRPGTQYF. The CDR3 DNA reads as TGTGCCATTAGACCGGGTCCCAAAGTGGGCCGTCCGGGGACCCAGTACTTC.